The source of this TCR beta chain is a study of shared clonotypes between healthy human individuals. Background on the study: Three plates were used per donor for CD4 naive, three for CD4 memory, two for CD8 naive and one for CD8 memory. Findings of the study overall: With few donors, the genetic and exposure-history diversity represented was limited. Large depth notwithstanding, sorted-subset sequencing proved incomplete by rarefaction.

Produced via immunoSEQ multiplex PCR; TCRdb's table is partial and in-frame only. The profile covers under 1,100,000 clones, with about 80% appearing a single time and around 0.6% taken by the ten largest. Concerning this clone itself: Antigen unknown.

This CDR3 has 12 amino acids. The germline CDR1 and CDR2 sequences are GTSNPN and SVGIG (reference sequence). Trimming removed 4 bases from V and 4 bases from J, with 10 bases in between. Investigators divided CD4+ cells into CD45RA+ naive and CD45RA-negative memory subsets. The rearrangement joins TRBV30 to TRBJ1-2; D is ambiguous. The source is a young man in good health. Some clones in this sample may be carry-over from other donors' samples. Material for sequencing was memory CD4+ T cells from PBMCs. The subset is: CD45RA-negative fraction. CDR3 DNA sequence: TGTGCCTGGACCTTACAGCCCTATGGCTACACCTTC. This gives the protein CAWTLQPYGYTF.